These T cell receptor beta chains were read from a single sample in a study of tumor and adjacent non-tumor tissue in lung cancer. TCRdb processed the multiplex PCR reads anew with MiXCR; each CDR3 protein has one entry. The sample includes roughly 82,000 distinct CDR3 sequences, 65% to 80% of them seen just once. The sequenced material came from distant non-tumor lung tissue. The origin of the receptors is a woman aged 45-65 years with non-small cell lung cancer. Each CDR3 is given with its conserved first and last residue. The D gene is left open where the match is weak. Clone sizes are given selectively: once, few, many, or a class where the clone is expanded.

clone size | CDR3 length | D gene | J gene | V gene | CDR3 DNA | CDR3 protein
NA | 18 | TRBD2 | TRBJ2-1 | TRBV6-5 | TGTACCAGCAGCAGAGGACTAGCCCAGAGCCCCTCCTACAATGAGCAGTTCTTC | CTSSRGLAQSPSYNEQFF
many | 16 | TRBD2 | TRBJ2-2 | TRBV10-3 | TGTGCCATTCCTTCCGGACTAGCGGAAAACACCGGGGAGCTGTTTTTT | CAIPSGLAENTGELFF
NA | 11 | NA | TRBJ2-1 | TRBV11-3 | TGTGCCAGCAGCTCCATGGCCGAGCAGTTCTTC | CASSSMAEQFF
many | 14 | NA | TRBJ2-3 | TRBV10-3 | TGTGCCATCAGATTAGCGGAGAGCACAGATACGCAGTATTTT | CAIRLAESTDTQYF
NA | 16 | TRBD1 | TRBJ1-2 | TRBV6-5 | TGTGACAGCAGTTCAGGGGGGGACAACCCTAACTATGGCTACACCTTC | CDSSSGGDNPNYGYTF
NA | 16 | NA | TRBJ2-3 | TRBV10-2 | TGTGCCAGCAGTGATACTAGGGGTCTTAGCACAGATACGCAGTATTTT | CASSDTRGLSTDTQYF
NA | 14 | TRBD2 | TRBJ2-7 | TRBV20-1 | TGCAGTGCTAGGAATAGCGGGAGCTTGTACGAGCAGTACTTC | CSARNSGSLYEQYF
once | 16 | TRBD1 | TRBJ1-5 | TRBV6-1 | TGTGCCAACAGTCATCTACTGACAGGGAACAACCAGCCCCAGCATTTT | CANSHLLTGNNQPQHF
NA | 16 | NA | TRBJ2-5 | TRBV6-1 | TGTGACAGCAGTGAACGCTTTAAGGGATCTCAGGAGACCCAGTACTTC | CDSSERFKGSQETQYF
NA | 17 | TRBD1 | TRBJ1-1 | TRBV6-1 | TGTGCCAGCAGGGAAAACAGGGGGCCCATACTTAACACTGAAGCTTTCTTT | CASRENRGPILNTEAFF
NA | 17 | NA | TRBJ2-5 | TRBV11-2 | TGTGCCAGCAGCTTAGAACCCTTCGGTAGGGCCCAGGAGACCCAGTACTTC | CASSLEPFGRAQETQYF
many | 15 | NA | TRBJ1-1 | TRBV28 | TGTGCCAGCCGATCAGAAGACGGGGGGGGCACTGAAGCTTTCTTT | CASRSEDGGGTEAFF
NA | 15 | NA | TRBJ1-1 | TRBV7-9 | TGTGCCAGCAGCACAGGTCTAGAATGGGGTATTGAAGCTTTCTTT | CASSTGLEWGIEAFF
once | 14 | TRBD2 | TRBJ2-5 | TRBV10-3 | TGTGCCATCAGTATAGCGGGGTCCCTTGAGACCCACTACTTC | CAISIAGSLETHYF
NA | 12 | NA | TRBJ1-1 | TRBV28 | TGTGCCAATACTCCCAGTAACACTGAAGCTTCCTTT | CANTPSNTEASF
NA | 13 | NA | TRBJ1-1 | TRBV6-5 | TGTGCCAGCAGTTGGAGGGAATCGGCTGAAGCTTTCTTT | CASSWRESAEAFF
few | 15 | TRBD2 | TRBJ2-7 | TRBV11-2 | TGTACCAGCAACTTACGCCTAGCGGAGACCTACGAGCAGTACTTC | CTSNLRLAETYEQYF
NA | 15 | TRBD1 | TRBJ1-3 | TRBV28 | TGTGCCAGCAGCTCCGGGACAGGCTCTGGAAGCACCATGTATTTT | CASSSGTGSGSTMYF
many | 12 | NA | TRBJ2-1 | TRBV20-1 | TGCAGTTACCAAGGCCAGCACGGTGAGCAGTTCTTC | CSYQGQHGEQFF
NA | 14 | NA | TRBJ2-7 | TRBV20-1 | TGCATTGCTGGGGCCTCCCGGTGGGTTTACGAGCAGTACTTC | CIAGASRWVYEQYF
NA | 13 | NA | TRBJ2-1 | TRBV11-2 | TGTGTCAGCAGCCCTAGCTCCTACATTGAGCAGTTCTTC | CVSSPSSYIEQFF
once | 16 | NA | TRBJ2-1 | TRBV6-2/TRBV6-3 | TGTGCCAGCAGCTATCTCCAGGAGGCTTCCTACAATGAGCAGTTCTTC | CASSYLQEASYNEQFF
NA | 17 | NA | TRBJ2-1 | TRBV29-1 | TGCAGCGTTGAAGGACTCGGCGGGGTAACCTCCTATAATGAGCAGTTCTTC | CSVEGLGGVTSYNEQFF
NA | 16 | NA | TRBJ2-2 | TRBV12-3/TRBV12-4 | TGTGTCAACAGTTTAGGAACAGGGACAAACACCGGGGAGTTGTTTTTT | CVNSLGTGTNTGELFF
NA | 15 | NA | TRBJ2-1 | TRBV12-3/TRBV12-4 | TGTGCAAGCAGTTCCCTAGGACGGGGATCTAATGAGCAGTTCTTC | CASSSLGRGSNEQFF
NA | 16 | TRBD1 | TRBJ2-2 | TRBV12-3/TRBV12-4 | TGTACCAGCAGTTTAGGGACAGGGACAAGCACCGAGGAGCTGTTATTT | CTSSLGTGTSTEELLF
NA | 13 | TRBD1 | TRBJ2-1 | TRBV6-2/TRBV6-3 | TGTGTCAGCACCATAGCGACAGGGGGGCAGCAGTTCTTC | CVSTIATGGQQFF
NA | 10 | NA | TRBJ2-5 | TRBV6-1 | TGTGCCAACGGCCGGGACACGGAATACTTC | CANGRDTEYF
NA | 16 | TRBD1 | TRBJ1-4 | TRBV4-2 | TGTGTCAGTAGCCTAACACCGGGACAGCCTAATGAAAAACTGTTTTTT | CVSSLTPGQPNEKLFF
NA | 19 | TRBD1 | TRBJ2-6 | TRBV5-3 | TGTGCCAGCCACCATCGATCCGGGACAGGCCCCTCTGGGGTTAACGTCCTGACTTTC | CASHHRSGTGPSGVNVLTF
NA | 12 | NA | TRBJ1-1 | TRBV29-1 | TGCAGCGCTTCAACAGGGTACACTCAAGCTTTCTTT | CSASTGYTQAFF
NA | 16 | TRBD1 | TRBJ2-3 | TRBV9 | TGTGCCAGCAGCCGAACAAGGGACAGGGTCACAGATACGCAGTATTTT | CASSRTRDRVTDTQYF
NA | 15 | NA | TRBJ1-5 | TRBV4-2 | TGCGCCAGCAGCCAAGTCCTCACCAGCAATCAGCCCCAGCATTTT | CASSQVLTSNQPQHF
medium-sized | 14 | NA | TRBJ1-5 | TRBV12-3/TRBV12-4 | TGTGCCAGCAGTTTAAGGGAAGACAATCAGCCCCAGCATTTT | CASSLREDNQPQHF
once | 17 | TRBD2 | TRBJ2-7 | TRBV11-2 | TGTGCCAGCAGCCCCCGGACTAGCGGGAGAGTATTATGGGAGCAGTACTTC | CASSPRTSGRVLWEQYF
NA | 15 | NA | TRBJ1-5 | TRBV6-5 | TGTGCCAGCAGTTACTCCGGGGCAGGAGATCAACCCCAGCATTTT | CASSYSGAGDQPQHF
medium-sized | 15 | TRBD2 | TRBJ2-7 | TRBV6-5 | TGTGCCAGCAGTTACTCCCCTAGCGGGAGCCACGAGCAGTACTTC | CASSYSPSGSHEQYF
once | 13 | NA | TRBJ2-7 | TRBV11-2 | TGTGCCAACAGCCCGGGCGGGGCCTACGAGCAGCACTTC | CANSPGGAYEQHF
NA | 13 | NA | TRBJ1-5 | TRBV4-1 | TGCACCAGCAGTCCTTACTTTCCCCAGCACCAGCATTTT | CTSSPYFPQHQHF
NA | 12 | NA | TRBJ2-5 | TRBV10-1 | TGCTCCAGACCCACGAGGAGAGAGACCCAGTACTTC | CSRPTRRETQYF
NA | 13 | NA | TRBJ2-7 | TRBV6-2/TRBV6-3 | TGTGCCAGCACCTTTGGGTCCTACTACGAGCAGCACTTC | CASTFGSYYEQHF
NA | 14 | NA | TRBJ2-1 | TRBV30 | TGTGCCTGGCGGTGGATGAGCTCCTACAATGAGCAGTTCTTC | CAWRWMSSYNEQFF
NA | 11 | NA | TRBJ2-7 | TRBV10-2 | TGCACAAGCGGGTTATCGGTTGAGCAGTACTTC | CTSGLSVEQYF
once | 14 | NA | TRBJ2-5 | TRBV19 | TGTGCCAGTTCCAGGGGAGAGTTTCCAGAGAGCCAGTATTTC | CASSRGEFPESQYF
many | 14 | NA | TRBJ2-3 | TRBV24-1 | TGTGCCACCAGTGATCCCCCTTTCACAGATACGCAGTATTTT | CATSDPPFTDTQYF
NA | 14 | TRBD1 | TRBJ1-1 | TRBV11-3 | TGTGCCAGTAGCGAGACAGGGGTGAATACTGAAGCTTTCTTT | CASSETGVNTEAFF
many | 16 | NA | TRBJ2-6 | TRBV7-9 | TGTGCCAGCAGCTTTACGGGCCGCTCTGGGGCCAACGTCCTGACTTTC | CASSFTGRSGANVLTF
NA | 16 | TRBD2 | TRBJ2-1 | TRBV28 | TGTGCGAGCAGTTCTCCCGCGGGAGTCCCCCACAATGAGCAGTTCTTC | CASSSPAGVPHNEQFF
NA | 10 | NA | TRBJ2-4 | TRBV6-2/TRBV6-3 | TGTGCCAGCTGTAGGAACATTCAGTACTTC | CASCRNIQYF
NA | 20 | NA | TRBJ1-4 | TRBV6-5 | TGTGCCAGCAGTTACTCGATGGGCCTAGGGATAGGGCCTCTTAAAGAAAAACTGTTTTTT | CASSYSMGLGIGPLKEKLFF
NA | 15 | TRBD2 | TRBJ2-3 | TRBV5-4 | TGTGCCTGCAGCGGACTAGCGGGAGGGTGGGATACGCGGTATTTT | CACSGLAGGWDTRYF
NA | 15 | NA | TRBJ2-7 | TRBV11-2 | TGTGCCAGCAGCACCGGGGTAGAGCGCACCTACGAGCAGTACTTC | CASSTGVERTYEQYF
medium-sized | 14 | NA | TRBJ2-3 | TRBV11-2 | TGTGCCAGCCGAGACTCGACCGGTTCAGATACGCAGTATTTT | CASRDSTGSDTQYF
NA | 15 | TRBD1 | TRBJ2-3 | TRBV11-2 | TGTGCCAGTGGCCCGGGACAGGCGTATACAGATACGCAGTATTTT | CASGPGQAYTDTQYF